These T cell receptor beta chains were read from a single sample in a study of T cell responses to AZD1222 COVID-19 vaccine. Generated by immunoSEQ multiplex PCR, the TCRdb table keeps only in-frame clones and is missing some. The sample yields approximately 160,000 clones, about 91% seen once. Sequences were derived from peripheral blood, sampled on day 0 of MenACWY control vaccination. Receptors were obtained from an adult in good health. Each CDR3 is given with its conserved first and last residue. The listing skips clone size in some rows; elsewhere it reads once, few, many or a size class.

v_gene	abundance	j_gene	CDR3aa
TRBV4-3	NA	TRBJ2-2	CASSETENTGELFF
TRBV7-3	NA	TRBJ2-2	CASSLQGAGTGELFF
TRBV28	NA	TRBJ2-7	CASSIGGASYEQYF
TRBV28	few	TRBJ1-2	CASTPREDYGYTF
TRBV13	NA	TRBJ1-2	CASSLADRVLSYGYTF
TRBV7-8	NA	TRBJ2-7	CASSAGQGIREQYF
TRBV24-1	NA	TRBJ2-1	CATSDAGTSGTSSYNEQFF
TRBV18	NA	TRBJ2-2	CASSLEFRGELFF
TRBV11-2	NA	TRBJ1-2	CASSFGGEGSYGYTF
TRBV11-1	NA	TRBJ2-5	CASSLRGGTETQYF
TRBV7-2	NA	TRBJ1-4	CASSRTGGAEKLFF
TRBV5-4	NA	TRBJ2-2	CASSLEPWTGGSTGELFF
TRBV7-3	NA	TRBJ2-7	CASSPPGTEALLGYEQYF
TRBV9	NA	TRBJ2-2	CASRASRGGPGELFF
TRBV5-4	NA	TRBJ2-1	CASSYGTDNEQFF
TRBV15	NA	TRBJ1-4	CATSRDIPNEKLFF
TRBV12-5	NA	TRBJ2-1	CASGGGEQFF
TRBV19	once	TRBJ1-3	CASSSHGPTFSGNTIYF
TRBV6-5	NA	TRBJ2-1	CASSYSEDNEQFF
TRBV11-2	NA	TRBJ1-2	CASTTRQGLGYTF
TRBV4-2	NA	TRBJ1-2	CASSQDLSGNGLYGYTF
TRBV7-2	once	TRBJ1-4	CASSSGGTNEKLFF
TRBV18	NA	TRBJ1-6	CASSTDRGLSPLHF
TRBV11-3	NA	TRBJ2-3	CASSHRTSGRGTDTQYF
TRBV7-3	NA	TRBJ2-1	CASSLIAGSNEQFF
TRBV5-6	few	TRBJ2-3	CASSSWIDTQYF
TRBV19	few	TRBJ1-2	CASSMTGPTYGYTF
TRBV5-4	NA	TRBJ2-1	CASSKPDSSEQFF
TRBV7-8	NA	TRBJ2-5	CASSLGVGETQYF
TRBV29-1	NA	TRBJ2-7	CSVYQGYEQYF
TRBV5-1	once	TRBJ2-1	CASSVLTSGGYNEQFF
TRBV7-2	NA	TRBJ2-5	CASSLSGTVPWETQYF
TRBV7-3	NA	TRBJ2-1	CASSRWSSDNEQFF
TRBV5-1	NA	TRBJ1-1	CASSPGTVNTEAFF
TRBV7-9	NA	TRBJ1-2	CASSLVQDYGYTF
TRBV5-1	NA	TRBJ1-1	CASSLDVGTREAFF